This TCR beta chain was obtained from a study of shared clonotypes between healthy human individuals. Libraries were prepared by immunoSEQ multiplex PCR; TCRdb keeps only in-frame clonotypes and omits some of them. The sample lists 2,100,000 or so clones; almost 96% were seen once. As to this clone: Its target is not known.

Overall study findings and caveats: Few donors restricted represented genetic and exposure-history diversity.

Trimming took 0 bases from V and 3 from J, leaving 21 bases between them. Germline CDR1 is KGHSH and CDR2 is LQKENI. This CDR3 spans 18 amino acids. The chain joins TRBV18 to TRBJ2-7, with D tentatively TRBD1 or TRBD2 (7 bases each). Sequenced input: naive CD4+ T cells sorted from blood. Subset in this sample: CD45RA+ positively selected. This TCR came from a man aged 18 to 29 in good health. The CDR3 DNA reads as TGTGCCAGCTCACCACCTTCGGGGGAGGGGGCGAGGGTCTACGAGCAGTACTTC. It yields the protein CASSPPSGEGARVYEQYF. Based on the CDR3 plus reference TRBV18 and TRBJ2-7, the full variable domain is NAGVMQNPRHLVRRRGQEARLRCSPMKGHSHVYWYRQLPEEGLKFMVYLQKENIIDESGMPKERFSAEFPKEGPSILRIQQVVRGDSAAYFCASSPPSGEGARVYEQYFGPGTRLTVT.